This TCR beta chain was sequenced in a study of blood T cell repertoires in COVID-19. Study overall: Samples of COVID-19 (acute and convalescent) were obtained from the United States, Italy and Spain. The analysed material was cDNA or gDNA that came from T cells, B-cell-depleted T cells, or PBMCs.

Cohorts were based on clinical histories the participants reported. CDR3 length: 14 residues. Trimming left V 8 bases short and J 5 bases short, with 16 bases between. The germline CDR1 and CDR2 sequences are SNHLY and FYNNEI. Original processing methods: Quantification of nucleated cells was approximated via reference gene primer amplification. The repertoire was sequenced with immunoSEQ multiplex PCR; TCRdb's copy has only in-frame clones and lacks some. The D gene and trimming were derived from the DNA, and the V and J assignments and clone size from that table. The top ten clones hold about 6.3% of a sample with about 180,000 clones, around 85% of them seen once.

The rearrangement uses TRBV2 and TRBJ2-1; D may be TRBD2 (5 bases). Specimen: PBMCs or T cells enriched from blood (not recorded which). This TCR derives from a man aged 35-49 years who had recovered from COVID-19. This chain's CDR3 is CASPTPGSNNEQFF. The DNA for the CDR3 is TGTGCCAGCCCGACGCCGGGATCCAACAATGAGCAGTTCTTC.